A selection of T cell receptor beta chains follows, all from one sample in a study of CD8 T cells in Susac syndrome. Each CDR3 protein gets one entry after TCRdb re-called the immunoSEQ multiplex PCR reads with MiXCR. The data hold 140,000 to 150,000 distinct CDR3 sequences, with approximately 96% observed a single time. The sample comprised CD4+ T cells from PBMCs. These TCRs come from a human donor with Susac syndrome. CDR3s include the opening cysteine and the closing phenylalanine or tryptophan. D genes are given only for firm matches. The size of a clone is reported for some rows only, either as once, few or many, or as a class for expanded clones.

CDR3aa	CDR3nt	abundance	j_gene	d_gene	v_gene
CASSGVKALHF	TGTGCCAGCAGCGGGGTCAAGGCCCTCCACTTT	once	TRBJ1-6	-	TRBV14
CASSQQASGIGIEQFF	TGTGCCAGCAGCCAACAAGCTAGCGGGATAGGTATTGAGCAGTTCTTC	-	TRBJ2-1	TRBD2	TRBV14
CASGASWENTEAFF	TGTGCCAGCGGAGCCAGCTGGGAGAACACTGAAGCTTTCTTT	few	TRBJ1-1	-	TRBV6-1
CASSAGQGDSPLHF	TGTGCCAGCAGCGCCGGACAGGGGGATTCACCCCTCCACTTT	-	TRBJ1-6	TRBD1	TRBV5-4
CSAGQRMNTEAFF	TGCAGCGCCGGACAGCGCATGAACACTGAAGCTTTCTTT	-	TRBJ1-1	-	TRBV29-1
CASSGHSGANVLTF	TGTGCCAGCAGTGGACACTCTGGGGCCAACGTCCTGACTTTC	-	TRBJ2-6	-	TRBV2
CASSFASGSNQPQHF	TGTGCCAGCAGTTTTGCATCGGGAAGCAATCAGCCCCAGCATTTT	-	TRBJ1-5	-	TRBV28
CASSKQGYNEQFF	TGTGCCAGCTCTAAACAGGGCTACAATGAGCAGTTCTTC	-	TRBJ2-1	-	TRBV14
CSASPPVGTGSYEQYF	TGCAGTGCTAGTCCCCCGGTGGGGACAGGGTCCTACGAGCAGTACTTC	-	TRBJ2-7	TRBD1	TRBV20-1
CASSNLIRDSPLHF	TGTGCCAGTAGTAACCTGATCCGGGATTCACCCCTCCACTTT	-	TRBJ1-6	-	TRBV19
CASSQQITGGHSNQPQHF	TGCGCCAGCAGTCAACAGATAACAGGAGGACATAGCAATCAGCCCCAGCATTTT	-	TRBJ1-5	-	TRBV23-1
CASSLVPSTGELFF	TGCGCCAGCAGCTTGGTTCCCTCAACCGGGGAGCTGTTTTTT	-	TRBJ2-2	-	TRBV5-1
CSVHRDRGKKTQYF	TGCAGCGTACACCGGGACAGGGGGAAGAAGACCCAGTACTTC	-	TRBJ2-5	TRBD1	TRBV29-1
CASSAEWSQETQYF	TGTGCCAGTAGTGCAGAGTGGAGTCAAGAGACCCAGTACTTC	-	TRBJ2-5	-	TRBV19
CATSDSRLAGGRSEQFF	TGTGCCACCAGTGATTCGAGACTAGCGGGAGGGCGGAGTGAGCAGTTCTTC	-	TRBJ2-1	TRBD2	TRBV24-1
CSARPATSGSNEQYF	TGCAGTGCTAGACCGGCGACTAGCGGGAGTAACGAGCAGTACTTC	-	TRBJ2-7	TRBD2	TRBV20-1
CASSFRPPTGEQYF	TGTGCCAGCAGCTTTCGTCCCCCCACGGGGGAGCAGTACTTC	-	TRBJ2-7	-	TRBV11-2
CSARKGTTAYEQYF	TGCAGTGCTAGAAAAGGGACAACCGCCTACGAGCAGTACTTC	-	TRBJ2-7	-	TRBV20-1